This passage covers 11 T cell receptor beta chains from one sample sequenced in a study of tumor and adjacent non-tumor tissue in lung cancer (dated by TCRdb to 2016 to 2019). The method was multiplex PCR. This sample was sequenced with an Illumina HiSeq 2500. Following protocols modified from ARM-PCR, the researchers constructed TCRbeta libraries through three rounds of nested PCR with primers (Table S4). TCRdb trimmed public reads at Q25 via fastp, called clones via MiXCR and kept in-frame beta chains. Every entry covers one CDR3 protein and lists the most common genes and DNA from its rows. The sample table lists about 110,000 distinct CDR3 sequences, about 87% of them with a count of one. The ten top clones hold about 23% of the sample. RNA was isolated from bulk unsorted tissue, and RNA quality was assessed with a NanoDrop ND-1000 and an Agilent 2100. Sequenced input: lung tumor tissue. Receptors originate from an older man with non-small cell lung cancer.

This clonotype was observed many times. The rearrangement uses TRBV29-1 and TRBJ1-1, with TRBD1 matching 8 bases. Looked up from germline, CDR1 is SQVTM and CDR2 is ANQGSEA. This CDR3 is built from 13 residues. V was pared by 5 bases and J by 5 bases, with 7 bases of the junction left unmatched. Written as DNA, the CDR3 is TGCAGCGTTTCAACAGGGGGAGCAACTGAAGCTTTCTTT. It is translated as CSVSTGGATEAFF.

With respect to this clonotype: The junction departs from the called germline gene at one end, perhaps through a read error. The CDR3 nucleotides read TGTGCCTGCAGCTTAGTAGGTGGAAGGTCTAATGAAAAGCTGTTTTTT. Translation gives CACSLVGGRSNEKLFF. This chain links TRBV11-3 with TRBJ1-4; no definite D call. Germline values: CDR1 SGHNT, CDR2 YENEEA. The CDR3 extends over 16 amino acids. Supplemented by reference TRBV11-3 and TRBJ1-4, the full variable domain reads EAGVVQSPRYKIIEKKQPVAFWCNPISGHNTLYWYLQNLGQGPELLIRYENEEAVDDSQLPKDRFSAERLKGVDSTLKIQPAELGDSAVYLCACSLVGGRSNEKLFFGSGTQLSVL.

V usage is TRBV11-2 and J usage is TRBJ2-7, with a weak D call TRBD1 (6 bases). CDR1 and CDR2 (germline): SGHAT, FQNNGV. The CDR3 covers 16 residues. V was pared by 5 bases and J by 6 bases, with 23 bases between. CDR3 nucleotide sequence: TGTGCCAGCAGCCCCCCCGCAGGGACACCAACGTTCGAGCAGTACTTC. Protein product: CASSPPAGTPTFEQYF.

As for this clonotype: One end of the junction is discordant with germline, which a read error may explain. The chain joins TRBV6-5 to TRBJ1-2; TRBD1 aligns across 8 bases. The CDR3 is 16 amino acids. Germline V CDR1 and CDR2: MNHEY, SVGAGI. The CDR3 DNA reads TGTGTCAGCAGGAAAACCGGACAGGGAGCTAACTATGGCTACACCTTC. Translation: CVSRKTGQGANYGYTF.

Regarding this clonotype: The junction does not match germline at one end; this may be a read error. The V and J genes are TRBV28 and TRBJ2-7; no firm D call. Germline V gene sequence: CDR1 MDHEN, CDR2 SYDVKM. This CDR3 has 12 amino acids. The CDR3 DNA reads TGTGCCAGCAAAGGTAGCATCTACAAGCAGTGCTTC. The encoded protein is CASKGSIYKQCF.

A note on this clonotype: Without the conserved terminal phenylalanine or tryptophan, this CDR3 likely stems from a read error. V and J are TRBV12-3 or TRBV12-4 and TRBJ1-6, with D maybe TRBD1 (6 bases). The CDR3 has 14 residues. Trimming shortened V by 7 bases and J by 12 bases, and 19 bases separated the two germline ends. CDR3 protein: CASTRTVYNRPLHL. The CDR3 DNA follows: TGTGCCAGCACTCGGACAGTCTATAATCGACCCCTCCACTTA.

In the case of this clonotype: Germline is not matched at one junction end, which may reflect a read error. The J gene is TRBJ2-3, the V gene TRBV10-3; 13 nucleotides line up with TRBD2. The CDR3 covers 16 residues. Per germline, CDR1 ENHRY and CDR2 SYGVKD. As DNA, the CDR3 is TGTGCCGTCAGTGTTACTAGCGGGAGGGACACAGATACTCAGTATTTT. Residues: CAVSVTSGRDTDTQYF.

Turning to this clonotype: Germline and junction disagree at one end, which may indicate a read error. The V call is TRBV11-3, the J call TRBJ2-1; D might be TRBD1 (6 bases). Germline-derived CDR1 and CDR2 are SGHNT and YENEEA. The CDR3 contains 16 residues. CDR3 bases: TGTGCTAGCAGCTTAGATCCCACGGGGAACAGGGATGAGCAGTTCTTC. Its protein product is CASSLDPTGNRDEQFF.

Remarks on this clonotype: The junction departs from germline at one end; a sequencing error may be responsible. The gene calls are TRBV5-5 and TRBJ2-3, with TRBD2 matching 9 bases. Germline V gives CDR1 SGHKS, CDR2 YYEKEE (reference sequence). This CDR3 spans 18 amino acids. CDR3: CTSSLQSFAGGLTDTQYF. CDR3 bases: TGTACCAGCAGCTTGCAATCTTTCGCGGGGGGGCTCACAGATACGCAGTATTTT.

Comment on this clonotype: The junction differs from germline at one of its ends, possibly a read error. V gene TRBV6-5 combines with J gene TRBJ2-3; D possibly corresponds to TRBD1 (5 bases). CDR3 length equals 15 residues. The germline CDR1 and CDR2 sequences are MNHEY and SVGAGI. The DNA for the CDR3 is TGTGGCAGCAGTTATTATCAGGGCGCCGTTGCCACGCAGTATTTT. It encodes CGSSYYQGAVATQYF.

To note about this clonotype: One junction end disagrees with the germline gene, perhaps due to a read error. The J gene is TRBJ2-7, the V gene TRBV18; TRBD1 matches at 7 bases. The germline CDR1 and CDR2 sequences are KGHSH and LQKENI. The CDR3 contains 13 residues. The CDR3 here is CASSRQGAGDQYF. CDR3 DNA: TGTGCGAGCTCACGACAGGGTGCCGGTGACCAGTACTTC.